The entry below describes one T cell receptor (beta chain). The target of this receptor is not known. Per-base quality was not reported, and no clone a single base away is much larger than it. Libraries came from PCR. The run used an Illumina HiSeq 4000. High-throughput sequencing was used to profile the TCR beta-chain CDR3 region of every patient. The paper's data handling went like this. The researchers built a classifier to tell apart papillary thyroid cancer patients with distant metastasis, based on CDR3 differences among clinicopathological groups. The Shannon index was used to measure repertoire diversity, and the Morisita-Horn index was used to measure how similar tumor and blood repertoires were. TCRdb reworked the public reads: Q25 trimming with fastp, MiXCR clone assembly, productive beta chains retained. The V and J calls were not made by the authors but by TCRdb's processing. The table for this sample lists under 20,000 clones; just over 25% of them were counted only once. The top ten hold approximately 3.5% of the sample.

This specimen belongs to a study of metastatic and nonmetastatic thyroid tumors (dated by TCRdb to about 2020). The study in broad terms: Repertoires from peripheral blood and from tumor or nodule tissue samples of malignant and benign thyroid patients were compared. The paper as a whole reports these results and caveats: TCR beta diversity was reported as significantly higher in malignant tumors than in benign nodules, in both blood and tumor samples.

No treatment had been received by any patient before thyroid surgery. Using T-cell receptor beta sequencing, the researchers looked back retrospectively at clinical samples from patients, gathered between about 2011 and 2018. Sequencing was carried out using blood. The receptor comes from a male donor with papillary thyroid cancer or a benign thyroid nodule (not recorded which). Some clones in this sample may be carry-over from other donors' samples.

Here the CDR3 is given as CASSLGTSGRGDTQYF. The DNA sequence is given as TGTGCCAGCAGCTTAGGGACTAGCGGGAGGGGAGATACGCAGTATTTT. The chain is made from TRBV11-2 and TRBJ2-3; TRBD2 aligns with 15 central bases. V is trimmed back by 1 base and J by 5 bases, and the junction contains 1 base that no gene match accounts for. Its CDR3 holds 16 amino acids, cysteine through phenylalanine. The CDR3 DNA has 48 bases and is translated from base 1. The germline V gene supplies CDR1 SGHAT and CDR2 FQNNGV. When the CDR3 is completed using the reference TRBV11-2 and TRBJ2-3 genes on either side, the full variable domain is EAGVAQSPRYKIIEKRQSVAFWCNPISGHATLYWYQQILGQGPKLLIQFQNNGVVDDSQLPKDRFSAERLKGVDSTLKIQPAKLEDSAVYLCASSLGTSGRGDTQYFGPGTRLTVL.